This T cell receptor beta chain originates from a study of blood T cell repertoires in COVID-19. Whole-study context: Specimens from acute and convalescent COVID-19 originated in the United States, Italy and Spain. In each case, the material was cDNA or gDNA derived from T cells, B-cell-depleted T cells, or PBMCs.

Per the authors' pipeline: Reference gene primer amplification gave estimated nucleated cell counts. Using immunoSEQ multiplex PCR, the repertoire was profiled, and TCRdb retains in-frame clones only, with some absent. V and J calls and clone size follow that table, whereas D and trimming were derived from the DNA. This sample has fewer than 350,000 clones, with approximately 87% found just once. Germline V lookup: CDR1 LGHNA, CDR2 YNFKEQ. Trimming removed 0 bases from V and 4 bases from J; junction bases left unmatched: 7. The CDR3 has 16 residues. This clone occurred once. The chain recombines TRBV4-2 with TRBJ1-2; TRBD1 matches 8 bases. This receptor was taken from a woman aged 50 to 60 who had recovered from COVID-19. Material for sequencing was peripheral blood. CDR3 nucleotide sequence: TGTGCCAGCAGCCAAGATCGGGGACAGGTGACCTATGGCTACACCTTC. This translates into CASSQDRGQVTYGYTF.